The present T cell receptor (beta chain) was sequenced within a study of T cell changes during pregnancy in multiple sclerosis. Profiled with immunoSEQ multiplex PCR; TCRdb holds only in-frame clones, not every one. The table shows tens of thousands of clones, with around 94% occurring only once. This clone was picked up one time. From germline, CDR1 is GTSNPN and CDR2 SVGIG (reference sequence). This CDR3 has 14 amino acids. V was cut by 5 bases and J by 4 bases, with 17 bases left in between. Sequencing was performed on peripheral blood, taken in the third trimester of pregnancy. The V gene is TRBV30, the J gene TRBJ1-1; tentatively, D is TRBD1 (6 bases). The receptor was derived from a female donor with multiple sclerosis, enrolled in a pregnancy study. Written as DNA, the CDR3 is TGTGCCTGGGCCCGACAGGTCCGGGGCACTGAAGCTTTCTTT. This encodes CAWARQVRGTEAFF.